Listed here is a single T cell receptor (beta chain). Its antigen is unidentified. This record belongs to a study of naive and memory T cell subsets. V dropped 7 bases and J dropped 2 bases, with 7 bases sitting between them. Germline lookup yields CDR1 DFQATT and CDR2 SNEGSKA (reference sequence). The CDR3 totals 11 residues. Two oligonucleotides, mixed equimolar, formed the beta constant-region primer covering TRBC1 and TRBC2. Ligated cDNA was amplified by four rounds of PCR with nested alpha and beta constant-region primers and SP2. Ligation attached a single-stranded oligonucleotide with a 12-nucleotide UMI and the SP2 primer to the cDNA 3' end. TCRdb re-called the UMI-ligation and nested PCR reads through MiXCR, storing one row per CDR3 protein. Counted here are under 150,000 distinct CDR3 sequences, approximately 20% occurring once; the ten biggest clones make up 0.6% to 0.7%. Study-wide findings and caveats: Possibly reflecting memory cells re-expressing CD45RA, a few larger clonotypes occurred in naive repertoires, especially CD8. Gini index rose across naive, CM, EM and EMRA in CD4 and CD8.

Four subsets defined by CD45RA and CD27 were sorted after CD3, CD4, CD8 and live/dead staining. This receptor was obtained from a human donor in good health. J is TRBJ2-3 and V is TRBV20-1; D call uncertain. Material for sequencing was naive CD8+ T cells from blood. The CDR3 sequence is CSVKFTDTQYF. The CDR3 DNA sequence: TGCAGTGTAAAGTTCACAGATACGCAGTATTTT.